This T cell receptor beta chain was retrieved from a study of T cell changes during pregnancy in multiple sclerosis. This CDR3 is 12 amino acids long. Trimming took 1 base from V and 7 from J, leaving 4 bases between them. Per the germline V gene, CDR1 is SGHVS and CDR2 is FNYEAQ. Produced via immunoSEQ multiplex PCR; TCRdb's table is partial and in-frame only. Here the sample spans 65,000 to 95,000 clones, 89% being singletons. Sequencing used peripheral blood, obtained before pregnancy. This sequence originates from a female donor with multiple sclerosis, enrolled in a pregnancy study. The chain carries TRBV7-6 and TRBJ1-4; D is uncertain. DNA for the CDR3: TGTGCCAGCAGCTTAGACAGTGAAAAACTGTTTTTT. It yields the protein CASSLDSEKLFF.